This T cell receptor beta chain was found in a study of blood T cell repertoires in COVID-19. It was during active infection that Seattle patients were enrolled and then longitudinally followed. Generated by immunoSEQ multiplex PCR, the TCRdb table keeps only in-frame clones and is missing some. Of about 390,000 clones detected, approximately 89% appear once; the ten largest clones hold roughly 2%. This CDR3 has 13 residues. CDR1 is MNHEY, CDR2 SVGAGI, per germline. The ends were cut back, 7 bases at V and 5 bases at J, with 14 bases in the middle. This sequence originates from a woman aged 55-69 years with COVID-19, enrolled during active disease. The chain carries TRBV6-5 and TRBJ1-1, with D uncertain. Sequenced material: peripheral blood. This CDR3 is CASNEALRTEAFF. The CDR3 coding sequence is TGTGCCAGCAACGAGGCCTTGAGGACTGAAGCTTTCTTT.